This entry describes one TCR beta chain. The record originates from a study of T cell changes during pregnancy in multiple sclerosis. Using immunoSEQ multiplex PCR, the repertoire was profiled, and TCRdb retains in-frame clones only, with some absent. This table holds about 45,000 clones, around 93% found once. CDR1 is MDHEN, CDR2 SYDVKM, per germline. The CDR3 extends over 15 amino acids. V shed 3 bases, J shed 3 bases, and the junction held 5 bases outside the gene matches. The receptor was isolated from a female donor with multiple sclerosis, enrolled in a pregnancy study. This chain joins TRBV28 and TRBJ2-1; 7 bases map to TRBD1. The source was CD4+ T cells from peripheral blood mononuclear cells, collected in the third trimester of pregnancy. In nucleotides, the CDR3 is TGTGCCAGCAGTTTCAGGGGGACATACTACAATGAGCAGTTCTTC. It encodes CASSFRGTYYNEQFF.